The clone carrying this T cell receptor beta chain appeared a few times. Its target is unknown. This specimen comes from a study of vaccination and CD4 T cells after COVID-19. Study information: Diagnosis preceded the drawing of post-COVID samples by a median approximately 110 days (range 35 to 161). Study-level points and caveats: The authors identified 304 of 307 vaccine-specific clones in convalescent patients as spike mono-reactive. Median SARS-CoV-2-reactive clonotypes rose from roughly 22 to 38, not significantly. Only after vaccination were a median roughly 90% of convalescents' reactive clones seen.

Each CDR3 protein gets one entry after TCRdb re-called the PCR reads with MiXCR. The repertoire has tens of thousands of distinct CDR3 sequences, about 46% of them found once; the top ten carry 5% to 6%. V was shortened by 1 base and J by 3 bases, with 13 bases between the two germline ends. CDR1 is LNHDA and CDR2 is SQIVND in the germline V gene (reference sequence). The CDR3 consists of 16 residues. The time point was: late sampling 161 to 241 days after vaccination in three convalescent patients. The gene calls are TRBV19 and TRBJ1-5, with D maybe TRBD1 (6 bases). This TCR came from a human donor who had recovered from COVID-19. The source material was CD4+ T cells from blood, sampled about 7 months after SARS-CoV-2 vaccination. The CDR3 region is CASSIGRGNLNQPQHF. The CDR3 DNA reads TGTGCCAGTAGTATAGGCAGGGGAAACCTCAATCAGCCCCAGCATTTT.